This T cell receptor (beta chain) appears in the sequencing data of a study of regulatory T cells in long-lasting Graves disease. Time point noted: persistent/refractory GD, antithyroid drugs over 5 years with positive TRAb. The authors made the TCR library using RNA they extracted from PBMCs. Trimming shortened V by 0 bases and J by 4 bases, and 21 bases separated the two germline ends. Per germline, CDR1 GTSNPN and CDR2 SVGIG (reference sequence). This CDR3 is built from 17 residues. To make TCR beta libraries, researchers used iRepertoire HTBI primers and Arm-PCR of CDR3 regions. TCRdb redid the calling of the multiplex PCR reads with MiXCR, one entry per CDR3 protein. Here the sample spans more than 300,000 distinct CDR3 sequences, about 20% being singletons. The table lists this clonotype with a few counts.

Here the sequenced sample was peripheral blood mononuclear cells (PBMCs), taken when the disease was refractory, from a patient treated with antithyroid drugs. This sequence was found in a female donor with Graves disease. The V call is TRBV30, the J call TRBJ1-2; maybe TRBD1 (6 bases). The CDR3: CAWSVGLGTKRSYGYTF. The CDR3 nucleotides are TGTGCCTGGAGTGTGGGTCTCGGGACAAAGAGGAGCTATGGCTACACCTTC.